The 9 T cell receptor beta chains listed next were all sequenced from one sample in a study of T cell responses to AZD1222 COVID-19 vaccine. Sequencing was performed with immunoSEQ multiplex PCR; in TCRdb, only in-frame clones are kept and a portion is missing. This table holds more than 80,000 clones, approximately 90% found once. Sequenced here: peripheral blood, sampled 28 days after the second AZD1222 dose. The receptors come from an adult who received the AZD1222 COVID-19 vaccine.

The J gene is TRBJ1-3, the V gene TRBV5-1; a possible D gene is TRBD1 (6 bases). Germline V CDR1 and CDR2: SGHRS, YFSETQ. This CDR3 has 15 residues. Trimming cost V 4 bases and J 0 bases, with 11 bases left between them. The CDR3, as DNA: TGCGCCAGCAGCGTACAGGGATCCTCTGGAAACACCATATATTTT. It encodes CASSVQGSSGNTIYF.

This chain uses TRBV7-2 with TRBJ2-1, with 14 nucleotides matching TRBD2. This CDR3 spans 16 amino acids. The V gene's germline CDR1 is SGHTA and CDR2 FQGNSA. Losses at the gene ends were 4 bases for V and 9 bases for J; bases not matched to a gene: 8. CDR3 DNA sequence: TGTGCCAGCAGCTCGAGACTAGCGGGAGGGCCGGGTGAGCAGTTCTTC. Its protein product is CASSSRLAGGPGEQFF.

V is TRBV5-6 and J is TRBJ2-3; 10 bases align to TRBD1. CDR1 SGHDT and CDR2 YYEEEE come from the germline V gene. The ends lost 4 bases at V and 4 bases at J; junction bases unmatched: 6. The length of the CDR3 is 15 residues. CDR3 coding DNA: TGTGCCAGCAGCCGGGGGACAGGGGAAGCAGATACGCAGTATTTT. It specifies CASSRGTGEADTQYF.

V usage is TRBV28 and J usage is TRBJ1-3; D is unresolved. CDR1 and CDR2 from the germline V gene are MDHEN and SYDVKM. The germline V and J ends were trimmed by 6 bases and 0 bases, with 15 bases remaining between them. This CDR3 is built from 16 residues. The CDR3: CASSPRGVRSGNTIYF. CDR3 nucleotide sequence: TGTGCCAGCAGCCCACGCGGGGTCCGCTCTGGAAACACCATATATTTT. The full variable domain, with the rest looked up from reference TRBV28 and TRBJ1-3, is DVKVTQSSRYLVKRTGEKVFLECVQDMDHENMFWYRQDPGLGLRLIYFSYDVKMKEKGDIPEGYSVSREKKERFSLILESASTNQTSMYLCASSPRGVRSGNTIYFGEGSWLTVV.

CDR3 amino acids: CASSARGFEETQYF. Here the CDR3 DNA reads TGTGCCAGCAGCGCCCGAGGATTCGAGGAGACCCAGTACTTC. The gene calls are TRBV9 and TRBJ2-5; D unclear. Between the trimmed V and J ends, which lost 3 bases and 5 bases, there was a span of 14 bases. CDR3 length equals 14 residues. Germline V lookup: CDR1 SGDLS, CDR2 YYNGEE. Filled out from reference TRBV9 and TRBJ2-5, the complete variable domain reads DSGVTQTPKHLITATGQRVTLRCSPRSGDLSVYWYQQSLDQGLQFLIQYYNGEERAKGNILERFSAQQFPDLHSELNLSSLELGDSALYFCASSARGFEETQYFGPGTRLLVL.

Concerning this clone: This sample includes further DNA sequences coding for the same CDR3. CDR3 bases: TGTGCCAGCAGCGTAGGGGGGAGCAATCAGCCCCAGCATTTT. Its protein is CASSVGGSNQPQHF. This sequence joins TRBV9 and TRBJ1-5; D perhaps matches TRBD1 (5 bases). This CDR3 has 14 residues. CDR1 SGDLS and CDR2 YYNGEE come from the germline V gene. Between the trimmed V and J ends, which lost 0 bases and 1 base, there was a span of 5 bases.

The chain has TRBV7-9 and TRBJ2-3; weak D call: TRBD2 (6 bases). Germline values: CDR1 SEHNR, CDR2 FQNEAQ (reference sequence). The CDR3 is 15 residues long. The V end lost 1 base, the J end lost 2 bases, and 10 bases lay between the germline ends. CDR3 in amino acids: CASSLGASVTDTQYF. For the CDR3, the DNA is TGTGCCAGCAGCTTAGGTGCTAGCGTCACAGATACGCAGTATTTT.

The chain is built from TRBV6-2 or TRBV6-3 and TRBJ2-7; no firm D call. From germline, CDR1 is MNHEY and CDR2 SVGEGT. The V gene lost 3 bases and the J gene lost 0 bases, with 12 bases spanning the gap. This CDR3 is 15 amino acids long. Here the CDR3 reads CASSYNNRPSYEQYF. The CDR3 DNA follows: TGTGCCAGCAGTTATAATAACAGACCCTCCTACGAGCAGTACTTC.

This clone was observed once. CDR3 sequence reads: CASSPREAGGYYEQYF. In DNA, the CDR3 is TGTGCCAGCTCACCAAGAGAAGCGGGAGGATACTACGAGCAGTACTTC. The rearrangement joins TRBV18 to TRBJ2-7; 9 bases match TRBD2. Losses at the gene ends were 2 bases for V and 3 bases for J; bases not matched to a gene: 8. The CDR3 is made up of 16 amino acids. Germline CDR1 is KGHSH and CDR2 is LQKENI.